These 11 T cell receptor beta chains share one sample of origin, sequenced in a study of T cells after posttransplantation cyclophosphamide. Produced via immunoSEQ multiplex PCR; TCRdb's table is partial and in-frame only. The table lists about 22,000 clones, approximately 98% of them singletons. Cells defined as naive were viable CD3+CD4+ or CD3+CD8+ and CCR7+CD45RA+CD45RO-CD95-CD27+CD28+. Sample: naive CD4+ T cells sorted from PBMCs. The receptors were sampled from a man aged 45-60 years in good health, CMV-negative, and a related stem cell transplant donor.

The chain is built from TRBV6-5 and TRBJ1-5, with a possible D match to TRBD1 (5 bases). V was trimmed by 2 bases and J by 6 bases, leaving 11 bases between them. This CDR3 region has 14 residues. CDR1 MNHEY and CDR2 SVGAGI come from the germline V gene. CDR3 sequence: CASSYVREGQPQHF. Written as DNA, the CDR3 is TGTGCCAGCAGTTACGTCAGGGAGGGTCAGCCCCAGCATTTT.

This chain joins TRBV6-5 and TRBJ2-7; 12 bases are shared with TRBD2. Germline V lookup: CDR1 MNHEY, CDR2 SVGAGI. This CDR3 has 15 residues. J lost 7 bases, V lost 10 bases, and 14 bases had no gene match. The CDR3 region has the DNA TGTGCCACCCAGCGGACTAGCGGGATGGGATGGGAGCAGTACTTC. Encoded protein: CATQRTSGMGWEQYF.

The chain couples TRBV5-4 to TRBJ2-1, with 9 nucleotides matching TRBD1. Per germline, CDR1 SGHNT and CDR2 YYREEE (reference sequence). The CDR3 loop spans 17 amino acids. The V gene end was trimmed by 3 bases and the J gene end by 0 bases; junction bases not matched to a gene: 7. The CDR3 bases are TGTGCCAGCAGCTCCGGGACAGGGATGAGCTCCTACAATGAGCAGTTCTTC. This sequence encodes CASSSGTGMSSYNEQFF.

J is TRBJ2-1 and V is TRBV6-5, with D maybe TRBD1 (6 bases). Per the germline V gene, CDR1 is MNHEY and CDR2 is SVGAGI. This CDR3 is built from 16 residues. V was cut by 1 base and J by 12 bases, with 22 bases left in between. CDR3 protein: CASSYWSRDTPKGQFF. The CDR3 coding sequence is TGTGCCAGCAGTTACTGGAGCCGGGACACACCAAAGGGGCAGTTCTTC.

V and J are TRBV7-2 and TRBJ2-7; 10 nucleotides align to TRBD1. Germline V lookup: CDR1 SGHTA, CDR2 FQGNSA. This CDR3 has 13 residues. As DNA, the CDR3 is TGTGCTACCGGGACAGGGGTTCGGTACGAGCAGTACTTC. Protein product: CATGTGVRYEQYF.

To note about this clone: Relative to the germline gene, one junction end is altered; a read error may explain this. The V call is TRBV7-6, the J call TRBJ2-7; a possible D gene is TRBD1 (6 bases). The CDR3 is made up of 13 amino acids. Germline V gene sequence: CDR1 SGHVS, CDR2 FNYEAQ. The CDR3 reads CASSKTRGDEQCF. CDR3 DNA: TGTGCCAGCAGCAAGACCAGGGGCGACGAGCAGTGCTTC.

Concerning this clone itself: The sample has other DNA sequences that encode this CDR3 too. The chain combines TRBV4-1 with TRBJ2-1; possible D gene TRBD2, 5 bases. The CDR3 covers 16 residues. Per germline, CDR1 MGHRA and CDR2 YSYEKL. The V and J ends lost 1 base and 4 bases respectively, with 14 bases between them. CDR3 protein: CASSQGSGKTYNEQFF. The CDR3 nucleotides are TGCGCCAGCAGCCAAGGTTCCGGGAAGACTTACAATGAGCAGTTCTTC.

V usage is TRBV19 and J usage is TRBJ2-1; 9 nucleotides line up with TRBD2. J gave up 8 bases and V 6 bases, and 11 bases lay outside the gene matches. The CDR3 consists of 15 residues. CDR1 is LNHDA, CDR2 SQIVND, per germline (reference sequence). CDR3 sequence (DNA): TGTGCCAGTAGGATTAGCGGGGGAACCGGGCATGAGCAGTTCTTC. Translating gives CASRISGGTGHEQFF.

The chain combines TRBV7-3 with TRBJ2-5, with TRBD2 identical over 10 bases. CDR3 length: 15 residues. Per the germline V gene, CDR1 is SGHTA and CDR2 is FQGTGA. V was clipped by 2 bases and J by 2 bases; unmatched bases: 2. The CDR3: CASSLEAGGQETQYF. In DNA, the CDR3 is TGTGCCAGCAGCTTAGAAGCGGGGGGGCAAGAGACCCAGTACTTC.

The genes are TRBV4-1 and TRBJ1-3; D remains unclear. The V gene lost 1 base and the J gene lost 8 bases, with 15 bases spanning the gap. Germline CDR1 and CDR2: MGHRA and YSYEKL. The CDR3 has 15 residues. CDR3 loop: CASSQVVSSDYTIYF. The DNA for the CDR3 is TGCGCCAGCAGCCAAGTAGTATCAAGTGACTACACCATATATTTT.

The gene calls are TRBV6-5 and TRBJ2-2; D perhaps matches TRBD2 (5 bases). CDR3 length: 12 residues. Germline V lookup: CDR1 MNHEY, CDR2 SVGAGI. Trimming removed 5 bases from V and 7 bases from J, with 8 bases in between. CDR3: CASSREYGELFF. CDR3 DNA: TGTGCCAGCAGTAGGGAGTACGGGGAGCTGTTTTTT.